This T cell receptor beta chain was recovered during a study of PD-1 blockade in classical Hodgkin lymphoma. V lost 2 bases and J lost 2, with 7 bases in between. Germline CDR1 reads SGHRS; CDR2 reads YFSETQ. The CDR3 sequence is 14 residues long. The repertoire was sequenced with immunoSEQ multiplex PCR; TCRdb's copy has only in-frame clones and lacks some. The repertoire holds fewer than 50,000 clones, with around 86% as singletons. Points from the study as a whole: Patients were excluded if nivolumab began under 1 year after ASCT (the autologous transplant).

All trial patients relapsed after autologous stem cell transplantation. Remarks on this clone: Its antigen is currently unknown.

Here the sequenced sample was peripheral blood mononuclear cells (PBMCs), taken before the second cycle of nivolumab. This sequence joins TRBV5-1 and TRBJ1-4; unclear D gene. The sequence came from a human donor with classical Hodgkin lymphoma. CDR3 nucleotide sequence: TGCGCCAGCAGCTTCGAAGTTACTAATGAAAAACTGTTTTTT. Its translation is CASSFEVTNEKLFF.